What follows are 19 T cell receptor beta chains derived from one specimen sequenced in a study of blood T cell repertoires in COVID-19 (TCRdb year 2020). The method was the immunoSEQ multiplex PCR assay. The immuneACCESS repertoire file appears here via TCRdb, limited to in-frame rearrangements. These files lack a portion of the clones; in checked studies, under half of the deficit traces to unresolved V genes, and the cause of the others is not known. The table for this sample lists about 220,000 clones; 85% to 90% of them were counted only once. Together, the top ten hold more than 3% of the sample. Sequencing was done on a sample of PBMCs or T cells enriched from blood (not recorded which). These receptors all stem from a woman aged 18 to 35 in a cohort exposed to, infected with or recovered from COVID-19 (not recorded which).

The rearrangement links TRBV19 to TRBJ1-6; D gene ambiguous. CDR3 size: 14 residues. Germline CDR1 LNHDA, CDR2 SQIVND (reference sequence). The V end was cut by 4 bases, the J end by 7 bases, with 11 bases between. CDR3 residues: CASSTYGENSPLHF. The CDR3 nucleotides read TGTGCCAGTAGTACTTACGGTGAGAATTCACCCCTCCACTTT.

The V gene is TRBV6-5, the J gene TRBJ1-1; the match to TRBD1 covers 7 bases. The CDR3 runs 14 residues. With V trimmed by 6 bases and J by 1 base, 5 bases remained unmatched. Germline values: CDR1 MNHEY, CDR2 SVGAGI. The CDR3: CASRAGQTNTEAFF. Here the CDR3 DNA reads TGTGCCAGCAGGGCGGGACAGACGAACACTGAAGCTTTCTTT.

This CDR3 reads CASSLVAGGTEQFF. For the CDR3, the DNA is TGTGCCAGCAGCTTGGTGGCAGGGGGGACTGAGCAGTTCTTC. V and J are TRBV7-9 and TRBJ2-1; a weak D match, TRBD1 (7 bases). The length of the CDR3 is 14 residues. Deletions cut 3 bases from V and 9 bases from J, with 15 bases between. The germline V gene has CDR1 SEHNR and CDR2 FQNEAQ (reference sequence).

The V gene is TRBV6-1, the J gene TRBJ1-5, with D tentatively TRBD1 (6 bases). The germline V gene has CDR1 MNHNS and CDR2 SASEGT. V was cut by 1 base and J by 2 bases, with 9 bases left in between. The CDR3 totals 15 residues. The CDR3 reads CASSEGQVRNQPQHF. The CDR3 DNA sequence: TGTGCCAGCAGTGAAGGACAGGTCCGCAATCAGCCCCAGCATTTT.

The chain recombines TRBV19 with TRBJ2-7, with 8 bases fitting TRBD2. V lost 4 bases to trimming and J lost 2 bases; unmatched junction nucleotides: 7. The CDR3 is 15 amino acids. In germline, CDR1 is LNHDA, CDR2 SQIVND (reference sequence). The DNA for the CDR3 is TGTGCCAGTAGTACGGACGGGAGGGCAACCTACGAGCAGTACTTC. It translates to CASSTDGRATYEQYF.

V is TRBV11-1 and J is TRBJ1-1; a possible D gene is TRBD1 (5 bases). This CDR3 is built from 14 residues. V gave up 5 bases and J gave up 3 bases, with 13 bases separating them. The germline CDR1 and CDR2 sequences are SGHAT and FQDESV (reference sequence). CDR3 DNA: TGTGCCAGCAGCCAGCGGTGGGGGGACACTGAAGCTTTCTTT. Its translation: CASSQRWGDTEAFF.

The gene calls are TRBV6-5 and TRBJ2-3, with 7 positions matching TRBD2. Germline CDR1 MNHEY, CDR2 SVGAGI. There are 15 residues in the CDR3. The J segment lost 2 bases and the V segment lost 6 bases, leaving 8 bases of the junction unmatched. In DNA form, the CDR3 reads TGTGCCAGCAGGAATAGCGGGTCGAACACAGATACGCAGTATTTT. It codes for CASRNSGSNTDTQYF.

This clone was found once. The chain combines TRBV5-8 with TRBJ2-1; no clear D gene. V was cut by 1 base and J by 5 bases, with 10 bases left in between. The length of the CDR3 is 14 residues. The germline V gene has CDR1 SGHTS and CDR2 YDEGEE. CDR3 amino acids: CASSLSQAHNEQFF. Written as DNA, the CDR3 is TGTGCCAGCAGCTTGAGCCAAGCACACAATGAGCAGTTCTTC.

V is TRBV2 and J is TRBJ2-1; tentative D call: TRBD2 (6 bases). The CDR3 consists of 13 residues. Germline V gene lookup returns CDR1 SNHLY and CDR2 FYNNEI. The CDR3 spells CAAGGAPYNEQFF. CDR3 DNA sequence: TGTGCGGCAGGCGGGGCTCCCTACAATGAGCAGTTCTTC.

This chain uses TRBV6-5 with TRBJ2-7; 7 bases fit TRBD2. The CDR3 is 16 amino acids. The trim removed 0 bases at V and 7 bases at J, leaving 12 bases unmatched. Germline CDR1 reads MNHEY; CDR2 reads SVGAGI. CDR3 in DNA: TGTGCCAGCAGTTACTCGAATTACAGGCCCGGGGGGGAGCAGTACTTC. Translated: CASSYSNYRPGGEQYF.

The V call is TRBV3-1 (or the pseudogene TRBV3-2), the J call TRBJ1-5; 7 bases are shared with TRBD1. J lost 2 bases, V lost 4 bases, and 2 bases had no gene match. The CDR3 totals 14 residues. Germline CDR1 is LGHDT and CDR2 is YNNKEL (reference sequence). For the CDR3, the DNA is TGTGCCAGCAGCCTTGGACAGGGCAATCAGCCCCAGCATTTT. Protein: CASSLGQGNQPQHF.

The CDR3 coding sequence is TGTGCCAGTAGTACCCTGACAGCGAGCTCCTATAATTCACCCCTCCACTTT. Its protein is CASSTLTASSYNSPLHF. The rearrangement links TRBV19 to TRBJ1-6; a weak D match, TRBD1 (5 bases). The germline gives CDR1 LNHDA, CDR2 SQIVND (reference sequence). V gave up 4 bases and J gave up 0 bases, with 13 bases separating them. The CDR3 has 17 amino acids.

The chain joins TRBV6-5 to TRBJ1-1; a weak D match, TRBD1 (6 bases). Trimming removed 5 bases from V and 4 bases from J, with 11 bases in between. This CDR3 has 13 residues. Germline values: CDR1 MNHEY, CDR2 SVGAGI. In nucleotides, the CDR3 is TGTGCCAGCAGTAGCCAAGGGGGCACTGAAGCTTTCTTT. Translating it yields CASSSQGGTEAFF.

The J gene is TRBJ1-3, the V gene TRBV3-1 (or the pseudogene TRBV3-2); no reliable D call. The length of the CDR3 is 16 residues. CDR1 LGHDT and CDR2 YNNKEL come from the germline V gene (reference sequence). Trimming removed 2 bases at V and 2 bases at J, with 13 bases between. CDR3 nucleotide sequence: TGTGCCAGCAGCCAACCCTCCGAAAGCACTGGAAACACCATATATTTT. It is translated as CASSQPSESTGNTIYF.

V gene TRBV11-3 combines with J gene TRBJ1-1; a weak D match, TRBD1 (5 bases). The V and J ends lost 5 bases and 4 bases respectively, with 17 bases between them. Per the germline V gene, CDR1 is SGHNT and CDR2 is YENEEA. The CDR3 length is 15 residues. The CDR3 here is CASSPGGGIGTEAFF. CDR3 DNA sequence: TGTGCCAGCAGCCCCGGGGGGGGGATCGGCACTGAAGCTTTCTTT.

The chain carries TRBV6-1 and TRBJ1-2; the D is unclear. The germline CDR1 and CDR2 sequences are MNHNS and SASEGT. The CDR3 runs 11 residues. V dropped 3 bases and J dropped 5 bases, with 4 bases sitting between them. The CDR3 coding sequence is TGTGCCAGCAGTGATCGGTATGGCTACACCTTC. It encodes CASSDRYGYTF.

The V call is TRBV19, the J call TRBJ2-5, with 8 bases that match TRBD2. V lost 4 bases and J lost 1; bases outside the gene matches: 2. Germline-derived CDR1 and CDR2 are LNHDA and SQIVND (reference sequence). The CDR3 totals 14 residues. CDR3 amino acids: CASSSTSGQETQYF. For the CDR3, the DNA is TGTGCCAGTAGTAGCACTAGCGGCCAAGAGACCCAGTACTTC.

This rearrangement joins TRBV10-3 to TRBJ1-1; no firm D call. Germline V lookup: CDR1 ENHRY, CDR2 SYGVKD. The V and J ends lost 4 bases and 4 bases respectively, with 13 bases between them. The CDR3 extends over 14 amino acids. The CDR3 region is CAISVGGLGTEAFF. CDR3 DNA sequence: TGTGCCATCAGTGTCGGAGGCTTAGGCACTGAAGCTTTCTTT.

This rearrangement joins TRBV14 to TRBJ2-7, with TRBD1 identical over 10 bases. Germline CDR1 SGHDN, CDR2 FVKESK. Trimming at V came to 3 bases and at J to 3 bases, leaving 2 bases not matched to a gene. This CDR3 comprises 14 residues. The CDR3 loop is CASSHGTGDYEQYF. For the CDR3, the DNA is TGTGCCAGCAGCCACGGGACAGGGGACTACGAGCAGTACTTC.